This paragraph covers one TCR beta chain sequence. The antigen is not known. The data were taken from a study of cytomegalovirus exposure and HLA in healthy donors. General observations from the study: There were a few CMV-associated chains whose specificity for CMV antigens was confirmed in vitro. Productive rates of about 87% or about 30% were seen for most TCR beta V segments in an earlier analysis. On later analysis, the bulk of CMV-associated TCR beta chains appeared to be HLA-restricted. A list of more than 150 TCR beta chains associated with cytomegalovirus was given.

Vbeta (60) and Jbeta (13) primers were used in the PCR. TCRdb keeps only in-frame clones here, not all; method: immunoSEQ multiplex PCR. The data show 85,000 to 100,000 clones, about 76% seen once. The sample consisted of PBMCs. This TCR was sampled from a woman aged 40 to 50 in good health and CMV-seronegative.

In DNA, the CDR3 is TGCGCCAGCAGCTTACAGCTTGTAGATACGCAGTATTTT. Its protein product is CASSLQLVDTQYF. V and J are TRBV5-1 and TRBJ2-3; D is uncertain. This CDR3 has 13 amino acids. Between the trimmed V and J ends, which lost 2 bases and 5 bases, there was a span of 9 bases. Looked up from germline, CDR1 is SGHRS and CDR2 is YFSETQ.